The rows below give T cell receptor beta chains drawn from one sample of a study of T cell changes during pregnancy in multiple sclerosis. TCRdb's table, derived via immunoSEQ multiplex PCR, lists solely in-frame clones and lacks some. The repertoire consists of around 40,000 clones, with 85% to 95% occurring once and the leading ten covering 0.39%. The sequencing here drew on CD4+ T cells from peripheral blood mononuclear cells, taken in the second trimester of pregnancy. The receptors were gathered from a female donor with multiple sclerosis, enrolled in a pregnancy study. The CDR3 runs from the conserved cysteine through the conserved F or W. Fields, in order: clone size, J gene, V gene, D gene, CDR3 protein, CDR3 DNA. A D gene is named only where the DNA matches it firmly. Clone size is given for some rows only: seen once, a few or many times, or a class if the clone is expanded.

size: NA; J: TRBJ1-5; V: TRBV18; D: TRBD1; CDR3: CASSPRTGFQPQHF; DNA: TGTGCCAGCTCACCAAGGACAGGGTTCCAGCCCCAGCATTTT
size: NA; J: TRBJ2-5; V: TRBV5-6; D: TRBD1; CDR3: CASSIGQGGSETQYF; DNA: TGTGCCAGCAGCATAGGACAGGGTGGTTCAGAGACCCAGTACTTC
size: NA; J: TRBJ2-7; V: TRBV6-5; D: TRBD1; CDR3: CASSLSGQGVYEQYF; DNA: TGTGCCAGCAGCTTATCGGGACAGGGTGTTTACGAGCAGTACTTC
size: NA; J: TRBJ2-5; V: TRBV6-8; D: TRBD1; CDR3: CASSSISGTGQTTQYF; DNA: TGTGCCAGCAGTTCCATCTCCGGGACAGGGCAAACGACCCAGTACTTC
size: once; J: TRBJ1-2; V: TRBV5-5; D: NA; CDR3: CASSLADRWHGYTF; DNA: TGTGCCAGCAGCTTGGCGGACAGATGGCATGGCTACACCTTC
size: NA; J: TRBJ2-3; V: TRBV5-1; D: NA; CDR3: CASSQTPDWTLSDTQYF; DNA: TGCGCCAGCAGCCAGACCCCGGACTGGACCTTATCAGATACGCAGTATTTT
size: once; J: TRBJ1-6; V: TRBV7-9; D: NA; CDR3: CASSFPFSPLHF; DNA: TGTGCCAGCAGCTTCCCCTTTTCCCCCCTCCACTTT
size: few; J: TRBJ1-6; V: TRBV6-1; D: TRBD1; CDR3: CASIRQGSNNSPLHF; DNA: TGTGCCAGCATAAGACAGGGCTCCAATAATTCACCCCTCCACTTT
size: NA; J: TRBJ2-1; V: TRBV2; D: TRBD2; CDR3: CASRGTSGGYNEQFF; DNA: TGTGCCAGCAGGGGGACTAGCGGGGGGTACAATGAGCAGTTCTTC
size: NA; J: TRBJ1-1; V: TRBV27; D: TRBD1; CDR3: CASSPGTENTEAFF; DNA: TGTGCCAGCAGTCCCGGGACAGAGAACACTGAAGCTTTCTTT
size: NA; J: TRBJ1-1; V: TRBV29-1; D: NA; CDR3: CSVEGTVNTEAFF; DNA: TGCAGCGTTGAAGGGACAGTTAACACTGAAGCTTTCTTT
size: once; J: TRBJ2-7; V: TRBV27; D: TRBD1; CDR3: CASSLGQDHTYEQYF; DNA: TGTGCCAGCAGTTTAGGACAGGATCACACCTACGAGCAGTACTTC
size: few; J: TRBJ1-2; V: TRBV4-2; D: NA; CDR3: CASSPNYREQGYGYTF; DNA: TGTGCCAGCAGCCCGAACTACAGGGAGCAAGGGTATGGCTACACCTTC
size: NA; J: TRBJ1-1; V: TRBV4-3; D: TRBD1; CDR3: CASSQEGQGSPNRLGAFF; DNA: TGCGCCAGCAGCCAAGAGGGACAGGGATCGCCTAACAGATTGGGGGCTTTCTTT
size: once; J: TRBJ2-2; V: TRBV2; D: NA; CDR3: CAPRRVTGELFF; DNA: TGTGCCCCCAGGCGTGTCACCGGGGAGCTGTTTTTT
size: NA; J: TRBJ1-5; V: TRBV6-6; D: TRBD1; CDR3: CASSGRTGVFNQPQHF; DNA: TGTGCCAGCAGTGGAAGGACAGGGGTATTCAATCAGCCCCAGCATTTT
size: once; J: TRBJ2-3; V: TRBV2; D: NA; CDR3: CASPEGQATQYF; DNA: TGTGCCAGCCCTGAAGGGCAGGCTACGCAGTATTTT
size: NA; J: TRBJ1-6; V: TRBV5-7; D: NA; CDR3: CASSLPVNSPLHF; DNA: TGTGCCAGCAGCCTACCGGTTAATTCACCCCTCCACTTT
size: NA; J: TRBJ1-1; V: TRBV7-9; D: NA; CDR3: CASSMYQGNTEAFF; DNA: TGTGCCAGCAGCATGTACCAGGGGAACACTGAAGCTTTCTTT
size: NA; J: TRBJ2-3; V: TRBV19; D: TRBD2; CDR3: CASSISSGVSDTQYF; DNA: TGTGCCAGTAGTATATCTAGCGGGGTGTCAGATACGCAGTATTTT
size: NA; J: TRBJ2-5; V: TRBV11-2; D: NA; CDR3: CASSRQREETQYF; DNA: TGTGCCAGCAGTCGACAGAGAGAAGAGACCCAGTACTTC
size: NA; J: TRBJ2-1; V: TRBV11-3; D: TRBD2; CDR3: CASSTGTTPSYNEQFF; DNA: TGTGCCAGCAGCACCGGGACTACACCGTCCTACAATGAGCAGTTCTTC
size: NA; J: TRBJ1-2; V: TRBV14; D: NA; CDR3: CASSPKVRTSVYGYTF; DNA: TGTGCCAGCAGCCCCAAGGTGAGGACATCCGTCTATGGCTACACCTTC
size: NA; J: TRBJ2-3; V: TRBV25-1; D: TRBD2; CDR3: CASTLAGRTDTQYF; DNA: TGTGCCAGCACTTTAGCGGGAAGGACAGATACGCAGTATTTT